The 16 T cell receptor beta chains below all came from one sample that was sequenced in a study of TIL therapy for anti-PD-1-resistant metastatic lung cancer. Time point given: pre-treatment sample, taken before nivolumab and TIL therapy. The libraries were made with immunoSEQ v3. The protocol was immunoSEQ multiplex PCR, while the TCRdb copy is restricted to in-frame clones and leaves out a portion. The sample has 25,000 to 35,000 clones, 74% seen once. The source material was blood, sampled at baseline. The origin of the receptors is a woman aged 30-79 years with non-small cell lung cancer.

This chain uses TRBV4-1 with TRBJ2-5, with 10 positions matching TRBD2. With V trimmed by 3 bases and J by 5 bases, 12 bases remained unmatched. Per germline, CDR1 MGHRA and CDR2 YSYEKL. The CDR3 is 17 residues long. The CDR3 reads CASSHPRRLAGDETQYF. CDR3 nucleotide sequence: TGCGCCAGCAGCCACCCCCGCAGGCTAGCGGGAGATGAGACCCAGTACTTC.

The V gene is TRBV29-1, the J gene TRBJ1-1; D unresolved. The CDR3 is 14 residues long. Germline V CDR1 and CDR2: SQVTM, ANQGSEA. V shed 4 bases and J shed 0 bases, with 12 bases lying between them. The CDR3 sequence is CSVAANALNTEAFF. The CDR3 bases are TGCAGCGTTGCCGCTAACGCCCTGAACACTGAAGCTTTCTTT.

The rearrangement links TRBV4-1 to TRBJ1-1; unclear D gene. The germline V and J ends were trimmed by 1 base and 0 bases, with 15 bases remaining between them. The CDR3 runs to 17 residues. Germline CDR1 is MGHRA and CDR2 is YSYEKL. The CDR3 nucleotides read TGCGCCAGCAGCCAAGTTGATTTGGGGTTCGTGAACACTGAAGCTTTCTTT. Its translation is CASSQVDLGFVNTEAFF.

The chain joins TRBV29-1 to TRBJ2-1, with 10 bases that match TRBD2. This CDR3 has 16 residues. Germline V gene lookup returns CDR1 SQVTM and CDR2 ANQGSEA. With 2 bases clipped from V and 4 bases from J, the junction kept 8 bases outside the gene matches. CDR3 residues: CSVEPSLAGEYNEQFF. CDR3 coding DNA: TGCAGCGTTGAACCCTCCCTAGCGGGAGAGTACAATGAGCAGTTCTTC.

The J gene is TRBJ2-5, the V gene TRBV12-5; TRBD2 might be the D (6 bases). The CDR3 consists of 15 residues. The germline V gene has CDR1 LGHNT and CDR2 FRNRAP. Trimming took off 1 base at V and 2 bases at J, with 11 bases between the two ends. CDR3 in amino acids: CASGLGAGRQETQYF. The CDR3 nucleotides read TGTGCTAGTGGTTTGGGGGCGGGGAGACAAGAGACCCAGTACTTC.

V is TRBV7-2 and J is TRBJ2-5, with a possible D match to TRBD1 (5 bases). CDR1 and CDR2 from the germline V gene are SGHTA and FQGNSA. The CDR3 contains 15 residues. V was clipped by 1 base and J by 2 bases, with 11 bases between them. The CDR3 loop is CASSLGVSGQETQYF. CDR3 nucleotide sequence: TGTGCCAGCAGCTTAGGTGTTTCAGGGCAAGAGACCCAGTACTTC. Looking up the rest from reference TRBV7-2 and TRBJ2-5 gives the full variable domain: GAGVSQSPSNKVTEKGKDVELRCDPISGHTALYWYRQSLGQGLEFLIYFQGNSAPDKSGLPSDRFSAERTGGSVSTLTIQRTQQEDSAVYLCASSLGVSGQETQYFGPGTRLLVL.

This clone was seen a few times. Germline is not matched at one junction end, which may reflect a read error. The J gene is TRBJ2-4, the V gene TRBV2; tentative D call: TRBD1 (5 bases). In germline, CDR1 is SNHLY, CDR2 FYNNEI. The CDR3 is 11 amino acids. CDR3 amino acids: CASSEGALRYF. Here the CDR3 DNA reads TGTGCCAGCAGCGAAGGGGCCTTGCGGTACTTC.

The CDR3 nucleotides are TGTGCCAGCGGTCAGGGGAAGGGTGGCTACACCTTC. Encoded protein: CASGQGKGGYTF. The J gene is TRBJ1-2, the V gene TRBV27; a weak D match, TRBD1 (6 bases). V dropped 8 bases and J dropped 7 bases, with 14 bases sitting between them. Germline V gene data show CDR1 as MNHEY and CDR2 as SMNVEV (reference sequence). This CDR3 is built from 12 residues.

The V and J genes are TRBV5-6 and TRBJ1-4; 7 bases match TRBD1. Germline assignment: CDR1 SGHDT and CDR2 YYEEEE. This CDR3 has 14 amino acids. The ends lost 4 bases at V and 6 bases at J; junction bases unmatched: 6. DNA of the CDR3: TGTGCCAGCAGCCGACAGGGCCGGGATGAAAAACTGTTTTTT. Residues: CASSRQGRDEKLFF.

The chain is built from TRBV29-1 and TRBJ1-5; 10 bases map to TRBD1. Germline V gives CDR1 SQVTM, CDR2 ANQGSEA. The trim removed 4 bases at V and 5 bases at J, leaving 5 bases unmatched. The CDR3 length is 14 residues. Here the CDR3 DNA reads TGCAGCGTTGGTTGGGACAGGGGAGATCAGCCCCAGCATTTT. Translated, it gives CSVGWDRGDQPQHF. The entire variable domain, with the rest obtained from reference TRBV29-1 and TRBJ1-5, is as follows: SAVISQKPSRDICQRGTSLTIQCQVDSQVTMMFWYRQQPGQSLTLIATANQGSEATYESGFVIDKFPISRPNLTFSTLTVSNMSPEDSSIYLCSVGWDRGDQPQHFGDGTRLSIL.

This clone came up a few times. The chain links TRBV4-1 to TRBJ2-7; no reliable D call. The V end lost 0 bases, the J end lost 3 bases, and 9 bases lay between the germline ends. Germline V lookup: CDR1 MGHRA, CDR2 YSYEKL. The CDR3 totals 14 residues. The CDR3 sequence: CASSQDWVLYEQYF. CDR3 sequence (DNA): TGCGCCAGCAGCCAAGATTGGGTCCTCTACGAGCAGTACTTC.

V is TRBV10-2 and J is TRBJ2-7; 8 bases agree with TRBD2. CDR1 is WSHSY, CDR2 SAAADI, per germline. This CDR3 is 14 amino acids long. V shed 3 bases and J 4 bases; nucleotides not matched to a gene: 5. The CDR3 nucleotides read TGCGCCAGCAGTGAAGGGGCTAGCGGGTACGAGCAGTACTTC. Its protein is CASSEGASGYEQYF.

This chain uses TRBV2 with TRBJ2-1; D tentatively reads TRBD1 or TRBD2 (5 bases each). The CDR3 consists of 13 residues. The V end was cut by 6 bases, the J end by 7 bases, with 13 bases between. Germline-derived CDR1 and CDR2 are SNHLY and FYNNEI. CDR3 DNA sequence: TGTGCCAGCAGCCGTGACTGGGGGAATGAGCAGTTCTTC. It encodes CASSRDWGNEQFF.

This chain uses TRBV5-1 with TRBJ2-3; the match to TRBD2 covers 10 bases. CDR3 length: 15 residues. Unmatched junction bases numbered 8, after V lost 7 bases and J lost 3 bases. Per the germline V gene, CDR1 is SGHRS and CDR2 is YFSETQ. The CDR3 DNA reads TGCGCCAGCCGCCGTGAGGGACTAGCGACAGATACGCAGTATTTT. As protein: CASRREGLATDTQYF.

This rearrangement joins TRBV5-1 to TRBJ2-3; 8 nucleotides align to TRBD2. Germline-derived CDR1 and CDR2 are SGHRS and YFSETQ. The CDR3 has 16 residues. The V gene end was trimmed by 2 bases and the J gene end by 1 base; junction bases not matched to a gene: 6. The CDR3 nucleotides are TGCGCCAGCAGCTTAGGCTCGACTAGCGGCACAGATACGCAGTATTTT. It is translated as CASSLGSTSGTDTQYF.

The V call is TRBV29-1, the J call TRBJ2-1, with D perhaps TRBD2 (6 bases). This CDR3 is 14 amino acids long. The germline V gene has CDR1 SQVTM and CDR2 ANQGSEA. Trimming removed 1 base at V and 16 bases at J, with 23 bases between. The CDR3 coding sequence is TGCAGCGTTGAAGGGGGCCAGGGACTTCCTTTGGGATTCTTC. As protein: CSVEGGQGLPLGFF.